This TCR beta chain was found in a study of T cell repertoires in cytomegalovirus infection. From the reads, TCRdb called clonotypes with MiXCR, one entry per CDR3 protein. The sample yields about 360,000 distinct CDR3 sequences, around a sixth seen once. V dropped 2 bases and J dropped 6 bases, with 17 bases sitting between them. The CDR3 sequence is 15 residues long. CDR1 is MNHEY, CDR2 SMNVEV, per germline (reference sequence). Sequences were obtained from PBMCs. The chain links TRBV27 to TRBJ2-7; D is unresolved. This TCR was recovered from a human donor in good health (CMV status not recorded). Some clones in this sample may be carry-over from other donors' samples. DNA for the CDR3: TGTGCCAGCAGTTTAGTACGGCCGGGCTTTACCGAGCAGTACTTC. Protein sequence: CASSLVRPGFTEQYF.